This T cell receptor (beta chain) is from a study of long-term antiretroviral therapy in people with HIV. General observations from the study: Blood specimens, gathered between 2004 and 2017, were possibly obtained under older ART regimens.

V shed 6 bases and J shed 1 base, with 10 bases lying between them. This CDR3 has 14 residues. CDR1 and CDR2 (germline): KGHSH, LQKENI. Running of the v3.0 immunoSEQ assay took place at survey level. Repertoires were generated with immunoSEQ multiplex PCR, while TCRdb's copy carries only in-frame clones and drops some. In the table there are about 39,000 clones, roughly 85% of which are singletons. Worth noting for this clone: Its antigen is not known.

The TCR originated in a woman in her 50s with HIV. Source: unsorted PBMCs, taken 3.1 years after starting antiretroviral therapy. V usage is TRBV18 and J usage is TRBJ1-5; unclear D gene. The CDR3 region has the DNA TGTGCCAGCTCGAGAGATTCGAGCAATCAGCCCCAGCATTTT. Its translation: CASSRDSSNQPQHF.